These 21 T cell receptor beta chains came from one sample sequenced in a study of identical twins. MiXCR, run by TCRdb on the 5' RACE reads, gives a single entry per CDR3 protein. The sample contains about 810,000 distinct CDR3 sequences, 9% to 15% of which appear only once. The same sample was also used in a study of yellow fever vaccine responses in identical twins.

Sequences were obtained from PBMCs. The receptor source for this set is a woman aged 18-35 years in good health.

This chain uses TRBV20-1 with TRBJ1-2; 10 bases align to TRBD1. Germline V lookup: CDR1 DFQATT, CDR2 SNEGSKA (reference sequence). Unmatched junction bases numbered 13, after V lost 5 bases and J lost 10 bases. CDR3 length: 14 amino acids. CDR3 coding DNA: TGCAGTGCTTTCGAAACTTACGGGACAGGGGACTACACCTTC. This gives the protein CSAFETYGTGDYTF.

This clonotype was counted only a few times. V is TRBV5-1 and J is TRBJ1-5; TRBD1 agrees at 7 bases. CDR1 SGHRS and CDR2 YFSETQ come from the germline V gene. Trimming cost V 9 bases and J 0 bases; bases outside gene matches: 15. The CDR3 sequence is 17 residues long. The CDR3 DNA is TGCGCCACCCTTCCCGGCAGGGGGAAGTATAGCAATCAGCCCCAGCATTTT. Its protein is CATLPGRGKYSNQPQHF.

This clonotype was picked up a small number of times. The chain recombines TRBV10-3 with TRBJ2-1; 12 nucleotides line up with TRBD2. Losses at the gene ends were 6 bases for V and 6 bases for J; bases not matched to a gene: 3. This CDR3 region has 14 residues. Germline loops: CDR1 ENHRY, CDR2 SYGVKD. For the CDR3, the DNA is TGTGCCATCAGCCTAGCGGGGGGGAGCAATGAGCAGTTCTTC. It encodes CAISLAGGSNEQFF.

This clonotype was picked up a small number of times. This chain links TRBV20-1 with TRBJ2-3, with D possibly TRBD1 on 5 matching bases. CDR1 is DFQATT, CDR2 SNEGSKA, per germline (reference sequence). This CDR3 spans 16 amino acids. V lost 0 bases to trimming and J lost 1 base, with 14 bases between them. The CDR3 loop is CSARDMGRRGTDTQYF. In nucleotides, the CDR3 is TGCAGTGCTAGAGATATGGGGCGGAGAGGCACAGATACGCAGTATTTT.

CDR3 nucleotides: TGTGCCAGCGGGAACAGGGGGGACACCGGGGAGCTGTTTTTT. Its translation: CASGNRGDTGELFF. The chain employs TRBV6-1 and TRBJ2-2; 8 positions match TRBD1. Germline V gene lookup returns CDR1 MNHNS and CDR2 SASEGT. The CDR3 contains 14 residues. V lost 8 bases to trimming and J lost 3 bases; unmatched junction nucleotides: 5.

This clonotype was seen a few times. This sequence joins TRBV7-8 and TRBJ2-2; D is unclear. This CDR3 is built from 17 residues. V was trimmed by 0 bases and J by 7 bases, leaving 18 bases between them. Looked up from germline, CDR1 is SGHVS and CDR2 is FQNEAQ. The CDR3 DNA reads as TGTGCCAGCAGCTTAGCCGAGCCCCGGAGTGGAAACGGGGAGCTGTTTTTT. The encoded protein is CASSLAEPRSGNGELFF.

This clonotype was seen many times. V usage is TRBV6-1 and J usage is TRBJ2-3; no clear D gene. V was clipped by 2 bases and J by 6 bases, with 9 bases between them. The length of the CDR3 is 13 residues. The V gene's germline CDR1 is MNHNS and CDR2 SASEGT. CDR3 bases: TGTGCCAGCAGTGAACAGTCTGGGGATACGCAGTATTTT. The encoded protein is CASSEQSGDTQYF.

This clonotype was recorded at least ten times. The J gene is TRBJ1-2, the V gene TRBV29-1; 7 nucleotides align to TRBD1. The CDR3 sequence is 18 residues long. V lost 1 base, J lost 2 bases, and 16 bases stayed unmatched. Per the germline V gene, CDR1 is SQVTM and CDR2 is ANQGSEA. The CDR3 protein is CSVEGIIGTDSLNYGYTF. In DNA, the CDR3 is TGCAGCGTTGAAGGAATCATAGGGACAGACTCCCTAAACTATGGCTACACCTTC.

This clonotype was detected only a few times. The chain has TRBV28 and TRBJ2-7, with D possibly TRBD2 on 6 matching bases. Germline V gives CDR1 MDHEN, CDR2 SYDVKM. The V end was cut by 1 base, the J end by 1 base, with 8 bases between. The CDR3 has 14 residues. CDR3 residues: CASSLSEGSYEQYV. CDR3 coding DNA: TGTGCCAGCAGTTTATCGGAGGGATCCTACGAGCAGTACGTC.

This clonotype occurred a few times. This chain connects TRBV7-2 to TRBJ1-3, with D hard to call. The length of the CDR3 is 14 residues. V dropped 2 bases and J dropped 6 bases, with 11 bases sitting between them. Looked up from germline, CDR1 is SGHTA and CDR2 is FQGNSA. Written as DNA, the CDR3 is TGTGCCAGCAGCTTACCGATTTACGAAAACACCATATATTTT. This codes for CASSLPIYENTIYF. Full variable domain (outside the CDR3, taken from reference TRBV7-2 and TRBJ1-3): GAGVSQSPSNKVTEKGKDVELRCDPISGHTALYWYRQSLGQGLEFLIYFQGNSAPDKSGLPSDRFSAERTGGSVSTLTIQRTQQEDSAVYLCASSLPIYENTIYFGEGSWLTVV.

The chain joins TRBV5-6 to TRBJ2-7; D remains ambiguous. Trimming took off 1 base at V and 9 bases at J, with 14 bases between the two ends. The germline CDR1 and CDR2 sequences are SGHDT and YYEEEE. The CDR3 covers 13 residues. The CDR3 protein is CASSLSNTHGQYF. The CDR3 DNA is TGTGCCAGCAGCTTGTCCAACACACATGGGCAGTACTTC.

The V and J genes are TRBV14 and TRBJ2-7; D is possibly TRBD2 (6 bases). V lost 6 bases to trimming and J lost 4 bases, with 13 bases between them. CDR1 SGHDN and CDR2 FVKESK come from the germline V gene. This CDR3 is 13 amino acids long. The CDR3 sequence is CASRGSRGYEQYF. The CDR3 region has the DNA TGTGCCAGCAGAGGCAGCCGGGGGTACGAGCAGTACTTC. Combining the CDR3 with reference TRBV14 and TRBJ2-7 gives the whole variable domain EAGVTQFPSHSVIEKGQTVTLRCDPISGHDNLYWYRRVMGKEIKFLLHFVKESKQDESGMPNNRFLAERTGGTYSTLKVQPAELEDSGVYFCASRGSRGYEQYFGPGTRLTVT.

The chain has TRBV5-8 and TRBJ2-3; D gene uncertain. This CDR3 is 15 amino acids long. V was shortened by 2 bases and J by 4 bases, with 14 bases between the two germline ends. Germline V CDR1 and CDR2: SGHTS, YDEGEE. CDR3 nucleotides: TGTGCCAGCAGCTTCAGTGAGACTCGGCCAGATACGCAGTATTTT. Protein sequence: CASSFSETRPDTQYF.

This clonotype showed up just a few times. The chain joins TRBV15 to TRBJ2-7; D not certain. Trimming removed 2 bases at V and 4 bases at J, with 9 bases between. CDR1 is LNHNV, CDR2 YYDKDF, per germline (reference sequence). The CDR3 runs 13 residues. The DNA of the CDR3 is TGTGCCACCAGCAGACCCTACAGTTACGAGCAGTACGTC. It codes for CATSRPYSYEQYV.

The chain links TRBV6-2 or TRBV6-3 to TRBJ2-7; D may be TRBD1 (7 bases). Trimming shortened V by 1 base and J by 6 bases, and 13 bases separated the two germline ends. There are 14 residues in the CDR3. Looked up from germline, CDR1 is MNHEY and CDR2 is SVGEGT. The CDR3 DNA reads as TGTGCCAGCAGTTACTGGAGGGGGCAAGCCGAGCAGTACTTC. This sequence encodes CASSYWRGQAEQYF.

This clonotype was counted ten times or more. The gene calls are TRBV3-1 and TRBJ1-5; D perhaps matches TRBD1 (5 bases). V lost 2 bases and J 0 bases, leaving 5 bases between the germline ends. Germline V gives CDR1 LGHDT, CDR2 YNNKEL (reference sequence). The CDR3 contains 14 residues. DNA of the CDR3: TGTGCCAGCAGCCAAACAGGTAGCAATCAGCCCCAGCATTTT. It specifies CASSQTGSNQPQHF.

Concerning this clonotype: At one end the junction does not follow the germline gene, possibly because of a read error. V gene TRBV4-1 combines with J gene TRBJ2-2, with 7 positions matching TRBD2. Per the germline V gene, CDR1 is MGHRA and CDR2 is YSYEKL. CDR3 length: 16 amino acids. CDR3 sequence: CVSSQGLAANTGELFF. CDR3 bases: TGCGTCAGCAGCCAAGGGCTAGCGGCGAACACCGGGGAGCTGTTTTTT.

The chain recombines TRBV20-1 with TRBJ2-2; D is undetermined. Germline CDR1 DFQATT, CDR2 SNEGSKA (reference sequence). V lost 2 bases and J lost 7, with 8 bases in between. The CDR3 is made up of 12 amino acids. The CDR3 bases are TGCAGTGCTAGAAAATCGGGCGGGGAGCTGTTTTTT. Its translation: CSARKSGGELFF.

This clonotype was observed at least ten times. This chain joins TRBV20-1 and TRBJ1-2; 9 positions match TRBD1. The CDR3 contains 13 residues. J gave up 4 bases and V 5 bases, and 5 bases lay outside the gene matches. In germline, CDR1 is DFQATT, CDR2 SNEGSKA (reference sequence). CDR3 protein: CSARDRETYGYTF. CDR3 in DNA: TGCAGTGCTCGGGACAGGGAAACCTATGGCTACACCTTC.

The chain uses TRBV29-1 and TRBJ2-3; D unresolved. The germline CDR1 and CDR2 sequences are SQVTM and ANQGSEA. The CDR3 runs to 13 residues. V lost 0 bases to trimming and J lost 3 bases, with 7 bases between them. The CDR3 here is CSVEDPGTDTQYF. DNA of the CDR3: TGCAGCGTTGAAGATCCCGGAACAGATACGCAGTATTTT.

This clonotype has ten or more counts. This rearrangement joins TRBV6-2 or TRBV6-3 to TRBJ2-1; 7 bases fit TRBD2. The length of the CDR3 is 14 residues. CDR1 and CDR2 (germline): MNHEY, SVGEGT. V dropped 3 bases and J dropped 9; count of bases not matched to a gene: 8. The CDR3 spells CASSYRRESLEQFF. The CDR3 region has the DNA TGTGCCAGCAGTTATAGGCGGGAGTCGCTTGAGCAGTTCTTC.